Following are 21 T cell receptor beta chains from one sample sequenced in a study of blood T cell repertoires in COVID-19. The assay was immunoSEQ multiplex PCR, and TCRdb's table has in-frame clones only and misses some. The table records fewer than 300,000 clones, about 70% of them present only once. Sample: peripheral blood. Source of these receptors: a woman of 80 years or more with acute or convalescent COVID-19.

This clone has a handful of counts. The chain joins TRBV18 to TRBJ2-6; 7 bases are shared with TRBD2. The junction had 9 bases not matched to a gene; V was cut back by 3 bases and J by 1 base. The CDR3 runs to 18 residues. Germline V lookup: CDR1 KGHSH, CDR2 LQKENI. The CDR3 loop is CASSPDSGGASGANVLTF. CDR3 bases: TGTGCCAGCTCACCGGATTCGGGAGGTGCTTCTGGGGCCAACGTCCTGACTTTC.

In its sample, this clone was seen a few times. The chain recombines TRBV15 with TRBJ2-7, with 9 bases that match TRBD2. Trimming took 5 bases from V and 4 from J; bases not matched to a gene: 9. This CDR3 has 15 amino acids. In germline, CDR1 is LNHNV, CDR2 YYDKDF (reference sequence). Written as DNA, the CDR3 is TGTGCCACCAGCCTTCGTCCGGCGGGAGGGTACGAGCAGTACTTC. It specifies CATSLRPAGGYEQYF.

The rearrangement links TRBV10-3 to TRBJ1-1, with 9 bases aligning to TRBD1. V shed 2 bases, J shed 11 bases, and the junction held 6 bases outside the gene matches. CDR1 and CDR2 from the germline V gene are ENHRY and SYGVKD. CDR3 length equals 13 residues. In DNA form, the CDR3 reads TGTGCCATCAGTGAGCTCGGGACAGGGAACGCTTTCTTT. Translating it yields CAISELGTGNAFF.

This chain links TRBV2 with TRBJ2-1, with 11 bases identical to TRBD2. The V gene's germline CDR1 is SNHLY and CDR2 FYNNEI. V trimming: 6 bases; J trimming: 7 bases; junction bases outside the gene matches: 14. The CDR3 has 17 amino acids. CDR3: CASSNLAGGLSGNEQFF. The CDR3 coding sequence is TGTGCCAGCAGCAACTTAGCGGGAGGGCTATCGGGAAATGAGCAGTTCTTC. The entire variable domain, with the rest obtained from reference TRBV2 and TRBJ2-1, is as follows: EPEVTQTPSHQVTQMGQEVILRCVPISNHLYFYWYRQILGQKVEFLVSFYNNEISEKSEIFDDQFSVERPDGSNFTLKIRSTKLEDSAMYFCASSNLAGGLSGNEQFFGPGTRLTVL.

The CDR3 reads CASSAGRGETQYF. CDR3 DNA sequence: TGTGCCAGCAGCGCCGGGCGGGGGGAGACCCAGTACTTC. The gene calls are TRBV5-6 and TRBJ2-5; TRBD2 agrees at 7 bases. CDR1 is SGHDT, CDR2 YYEEEE, per germline. The trim removed 4 bases at V and 5 bases at J, leaving 5 bases unmatched. This CDR3 is 13 amino acids long. Complete variable domain (other parts from reference TRBV5-6 and TRBJ2-5): DAGVTQSPTHLIKTRGQQVTLRCSPKSGHDTVSWYQQALGQGPQFIFQYYEEEERQRGNFPDRFSGHQFPNYSSELNVNALLLGDSALYLCASSAGRGETQYFGPGTRLLVL.

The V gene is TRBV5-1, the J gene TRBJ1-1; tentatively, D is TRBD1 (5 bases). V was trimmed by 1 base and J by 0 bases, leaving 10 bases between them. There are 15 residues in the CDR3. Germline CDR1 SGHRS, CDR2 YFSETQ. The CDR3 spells CASSLSGALNTEAFF. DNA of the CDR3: TGCGCCAGCAGCTTGAGCGGGGCCCTGAACACTGAAGCTTTCTTT.

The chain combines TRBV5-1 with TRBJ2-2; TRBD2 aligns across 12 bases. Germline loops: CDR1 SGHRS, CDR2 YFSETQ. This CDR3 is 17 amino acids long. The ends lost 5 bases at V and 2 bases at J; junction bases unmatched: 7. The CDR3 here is CASRKTSGGPNTGELFF. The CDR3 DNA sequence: TGCGCCAGCAGGAAGACTAGCGGGGGACCCAACACCGGGGAGCTGTTTTTT.

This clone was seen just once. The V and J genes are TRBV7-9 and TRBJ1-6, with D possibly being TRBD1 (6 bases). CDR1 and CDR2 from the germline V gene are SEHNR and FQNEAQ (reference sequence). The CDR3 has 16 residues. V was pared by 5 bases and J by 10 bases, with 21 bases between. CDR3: CASSPWTAPSRSPLHF. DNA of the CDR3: TGTGCCAGCAGCCCTTGGACAGCACCTAGCCGATCACCCCTCCACTTT.

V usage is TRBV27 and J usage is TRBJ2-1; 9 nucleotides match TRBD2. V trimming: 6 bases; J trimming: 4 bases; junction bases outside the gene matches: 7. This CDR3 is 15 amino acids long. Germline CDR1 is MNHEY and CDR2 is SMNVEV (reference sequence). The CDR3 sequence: CASSRLAETYNEQFF. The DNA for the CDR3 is TGTGCCAGCAGCCGACTAGCGGAAACATACAATGAGCAGTTCTTC.

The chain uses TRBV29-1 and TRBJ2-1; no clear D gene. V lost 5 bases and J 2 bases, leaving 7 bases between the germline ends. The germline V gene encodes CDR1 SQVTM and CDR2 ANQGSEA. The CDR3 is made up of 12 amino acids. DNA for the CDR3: TGCAGCGTTAGCCGAACCTACAATGAGCAGTTCTTC. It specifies CSVSRTYNEQFF.

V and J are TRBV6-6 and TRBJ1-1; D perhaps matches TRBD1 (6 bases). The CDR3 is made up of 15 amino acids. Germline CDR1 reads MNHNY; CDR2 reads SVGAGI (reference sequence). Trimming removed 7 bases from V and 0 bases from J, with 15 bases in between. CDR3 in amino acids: CASTPVTGLNTEAFF. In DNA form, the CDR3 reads TGTGCCAGCACCCCCGTGACAGGTCTGAACACTGAAGCTTTCTTT.

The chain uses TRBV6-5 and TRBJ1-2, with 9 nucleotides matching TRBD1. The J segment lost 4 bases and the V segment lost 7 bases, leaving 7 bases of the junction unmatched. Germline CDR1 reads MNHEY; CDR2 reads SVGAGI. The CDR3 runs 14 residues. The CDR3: CASIGTGWGYGYTF. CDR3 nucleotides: TGTGCCAGCATTGGGACAGGGTGGGGCTATGGCTACACCTTC.

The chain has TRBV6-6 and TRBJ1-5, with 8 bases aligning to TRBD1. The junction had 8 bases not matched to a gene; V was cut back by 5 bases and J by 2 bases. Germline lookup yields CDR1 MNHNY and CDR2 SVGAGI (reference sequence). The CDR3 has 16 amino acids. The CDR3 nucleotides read TGTGCCAGCAGTAACGGACAGGGATTAGGCAATCAGCCCCAGCATTTT. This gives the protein CASSNGQGLGNQPQHF.

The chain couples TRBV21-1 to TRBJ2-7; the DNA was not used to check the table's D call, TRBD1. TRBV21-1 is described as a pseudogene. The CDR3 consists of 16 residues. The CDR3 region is CASSKDRGMGAYEQYF. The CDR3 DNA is TGTGCCAGCAGCAAGGACAGGGGAATGGGGGCCTACGAGCAGTACTTC.

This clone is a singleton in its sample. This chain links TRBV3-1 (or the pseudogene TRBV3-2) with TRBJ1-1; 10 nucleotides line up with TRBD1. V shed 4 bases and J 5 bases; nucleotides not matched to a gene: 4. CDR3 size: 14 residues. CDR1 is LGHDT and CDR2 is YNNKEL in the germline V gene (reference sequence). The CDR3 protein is CASSRQGAETEAFF. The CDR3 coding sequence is TGTGCCAGCAGCCGACAGGGGGCTGAAACTGAAGCTTTCTTT.

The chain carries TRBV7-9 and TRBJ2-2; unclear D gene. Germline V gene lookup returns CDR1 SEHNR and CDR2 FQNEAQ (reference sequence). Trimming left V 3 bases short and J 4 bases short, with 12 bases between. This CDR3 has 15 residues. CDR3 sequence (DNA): TGTGCCAGCAGCTTTAGTGCGCGCGGCACCGGGGAGCTGTTTTTT. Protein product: CASSFSARGTGELFF.

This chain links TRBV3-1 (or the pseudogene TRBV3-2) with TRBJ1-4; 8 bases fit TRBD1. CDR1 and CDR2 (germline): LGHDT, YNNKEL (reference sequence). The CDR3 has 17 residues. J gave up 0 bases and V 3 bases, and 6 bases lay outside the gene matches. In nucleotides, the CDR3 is TGTGCCAGCAGCCAGTCCGGACAGGGTTCAACTAATGAAAAACTGTTTTTT. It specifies CASSQSGQGSTNEKLFF.

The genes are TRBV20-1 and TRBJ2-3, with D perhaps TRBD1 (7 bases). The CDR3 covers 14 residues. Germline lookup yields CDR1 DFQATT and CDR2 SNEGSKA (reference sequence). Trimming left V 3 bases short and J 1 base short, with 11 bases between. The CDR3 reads CSASQGGGTDTQYF. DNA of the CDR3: TGCAGTGCTAGTCAGGGGGGCGGCACAGATACGCAGTATTTT.

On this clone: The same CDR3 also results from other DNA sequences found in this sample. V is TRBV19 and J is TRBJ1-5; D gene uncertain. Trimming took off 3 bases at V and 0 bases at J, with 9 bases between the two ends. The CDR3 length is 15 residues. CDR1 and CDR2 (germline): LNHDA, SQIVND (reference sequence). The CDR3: CASSIGQVSNQPQHF. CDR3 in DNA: TGTGCCAGTAGTATCGGCCAGGTTAGCAATCAGCCCCAGCATTTT. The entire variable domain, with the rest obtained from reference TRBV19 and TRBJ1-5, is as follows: DGGITQSPKYLFRKEGQNVTLSCEQNLNHDAMYWYRQDPGQGLRLIYYSQIVNDFQKGDIAEGYSVSREKKESFPLTVTSAQKNPTAFYLCASSIGQVSNQPQHFGDGTRLSIL.

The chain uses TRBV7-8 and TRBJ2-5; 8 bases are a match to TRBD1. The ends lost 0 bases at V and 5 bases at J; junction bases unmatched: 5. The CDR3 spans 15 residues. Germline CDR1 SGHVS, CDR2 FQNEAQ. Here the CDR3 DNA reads TGTGCCAGCAGCTTAGCTAGGACAGGGAGGGAGACCCAGTACTTC. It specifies CASSLARTGRETQYF.

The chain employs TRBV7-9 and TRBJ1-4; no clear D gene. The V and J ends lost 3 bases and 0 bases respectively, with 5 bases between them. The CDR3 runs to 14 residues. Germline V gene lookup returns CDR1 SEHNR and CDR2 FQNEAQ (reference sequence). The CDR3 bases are TGTGCCAGCAGCTTCCGGGCAACTAATGAAAAACTGTTTTTT. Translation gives CASSFRATNEKLFF.